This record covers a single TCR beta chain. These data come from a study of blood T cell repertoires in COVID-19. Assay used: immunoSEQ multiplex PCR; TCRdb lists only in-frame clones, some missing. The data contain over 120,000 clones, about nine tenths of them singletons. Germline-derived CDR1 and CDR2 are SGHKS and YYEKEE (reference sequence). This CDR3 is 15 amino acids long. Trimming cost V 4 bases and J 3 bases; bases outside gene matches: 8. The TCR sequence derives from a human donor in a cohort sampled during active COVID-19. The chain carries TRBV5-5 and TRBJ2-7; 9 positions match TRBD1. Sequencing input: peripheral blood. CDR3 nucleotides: TGTGCCAGCAGCAGATGGACAGGGGATAACTACGAGCAGTACTTC. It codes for CASSRWTGDNYEQYF.